This TCR beta chain was found in a study of cytomegalovirus exposure and HLA in healthy donors. CDR1 and CDR2 from the germline V gene are SNHLY and FYNNEI. This CDR3 has 14 amino acids. V lost 3 bases to trimming and J lost 7 bases, with 13 bases between them. Libraries were prepared by immunoSEQ multiplex PCR; TCRdb keeps only in-frame clonotypes and omits some of them. The sample yields some 140,000 clones, roughly 90% seen once. The TCR sequence derives from a man in his late teens or twenties in good health and CMV-seronegative. The rearrangement joins TRBV2 to TRBJ2-4, with D possibly TRBD1 on 6 matching bases. Source material: PBMCs. The CDR3, as DNA: TGTGCCAGCAGTGATGGGTCAGGGGTTAACATTCAGTACTTC. It codes for CASSDGSGVNIQYF.